The TCR beta chain described here comes from a study of CD8 T cells in Susac syndrome. The CDR3 is 13 residues long. With 3 bases clipped from V and 7 bases from J, the junction kept 5 bases outside the gene matches. Germline V gene sequence: CDR1 LNHNV, CDR2 YYDKDF (reference sequence). A quantity of about 0.45 to 1 ug RNA underwent reverse transcription using random hexamers. TCRdb independently ran MiXCR on the immunoSEQ multiplex PCR reads; one entry per CDR3 protein. The table records about 190,000 distinct CDR3 sequences, around 95% of them present only once. Sequencing input: CD8+ T cells from PBMCs. The rearrangement links TRBV15 to TRBJ1-1; TRBD1 agrees at 7 bases. The TCR was taken from a human donor with Susac syndrome. This chain's CDR3 is CATSSAGGIEAFF. The CDR3 bases are TGTGCCACCAGCAGCGCAGGGGGAATTGAAGCTTTCTTT.